The T cell receptor beta chain under discussion was sequenced for a study of early T cells in non-severe SARS-CoV-2 infection. Whole-study context: Sequenced bulk RNA came from whole blood that was unsorted, and chains were unpaired.

Individual cDNA molecules each received unique molecular identifiers attached to them. A single record per CDR3 protein comes from TCRdb applying MiXCR to the 5' RACE reads. The profile shows more than 65,000 distinct CDR3 sequences, roughly an eighth of them singletons. The CDR3 length is 14 residues. V gave up 6 bases and J gave up 3 bases; unmatched junction bases: 7. Per germline, CDR1 SQVTM and CDR2 ANQGSEA. The sample holds a few counts of this clonotype. The source material was whole blood. The TCR was taken from an adult who was a healthcare worker with PCR-confirmed SARS-CoV-2 infection or an uninfected control (not recorded which). The gene calls are TRBV29-1 and TRBJ2-7; 11 bases are shared with TRBD1. The CDR3 DNA sequence: TGCAGCGTGGGCGGAGGGACAGGGGGCTACGAGCAGTACTTC. It codes for CSVGGGTGGYEQYF.